This TCR beta chain was identified during a study of T cell responses to AZD1222 COVID-19 vaccine. Study-level findings and limits: Elevations in Spike-specific TCR breadth and depth followed administration of two AZD1222 doses. Reportedly, nearly half of unique spike TCRs recognized epitopes outside B.1.351/B.1.1.7 mutations. Repertoire sampling was restricted to post-peak T cell response timepoints. Among the donors, most were white British and more were female, and clonal diversity was possibly underestimated.

Data came from immunoSEQ multiplex PCR; TCRdb stores just in-frame clones and leaves some out. The data hold over 100,000 clones, with 90% observed a single time. This CDR3 spans 16 amino acids. V gave up 0 bases and J gave up 5 bases, with 14 bases separating them. From germline, CDR1 is SGDLS and CDR2 YYNGEE. This clone was picked up a small number of times. Its antigen is as yet unknown. This receptor was identified in an adult in good health. This chain uses TRBV9 with TRBJ1-4, with D possibly being TRBD1 (6 bases). Specimen: peripheral blood, collected on day 0 of AZD1222 vaccination. CDR3 nucleotide sequence: TGTGCCAGCAGCGTAGCACCAACCCAGGGGAATGAAAAACTGTTTTTT. Protein product: CASSVAPTQGNEKLFF.